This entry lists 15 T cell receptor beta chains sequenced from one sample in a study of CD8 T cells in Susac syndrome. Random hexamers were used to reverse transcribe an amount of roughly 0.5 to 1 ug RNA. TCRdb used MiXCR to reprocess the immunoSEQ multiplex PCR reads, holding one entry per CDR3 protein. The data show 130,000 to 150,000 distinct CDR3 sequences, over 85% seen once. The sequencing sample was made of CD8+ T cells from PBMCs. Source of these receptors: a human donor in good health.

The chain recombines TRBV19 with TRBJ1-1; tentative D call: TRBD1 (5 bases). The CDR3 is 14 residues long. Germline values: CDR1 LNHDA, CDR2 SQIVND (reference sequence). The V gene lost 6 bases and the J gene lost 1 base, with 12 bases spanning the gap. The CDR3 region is CASREGLTNTEAFF. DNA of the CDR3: TGTGCCAGTAGGGAGGGGCTGACGAACACTGAAGCTTTCTTT. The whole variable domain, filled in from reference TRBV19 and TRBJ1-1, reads DGGITQSPKYLFRKEGQNVTLSCEQNLNHDAMYWYRQDPGQGLRLIYYSQIVNDFQKGDIAEGYSVSREKKESFPLTVTSAQKNPTAFYLCASREGLTNTEAFFGQGTRLTVV.

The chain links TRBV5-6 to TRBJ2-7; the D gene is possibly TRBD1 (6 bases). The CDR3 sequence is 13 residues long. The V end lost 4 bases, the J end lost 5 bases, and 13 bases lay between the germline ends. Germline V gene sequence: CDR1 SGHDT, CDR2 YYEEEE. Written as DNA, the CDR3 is TGTGCCAGCAGCGGGGGCTTTTGGCACGAGCAGTACTTC. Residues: CASSGGFWHEQYF.

The CDR3 DNA sequence: TGTGCCAGCAGGGGACTAGCGGGAGGGCCGATGTACAATGAGCAGTTCTTC. Amino acid sequence: CASRGLAGGPMYNEQFF. V gene TRBV28 combines with J gene TRBJ2-1; 16 nucleotides agree with TRBD2. CDR1 and CDR2 from the germline V gene are MDHEN and SYDVKM. The CDR3 runs 17 residues. V gave up 6 bases and J gave up 4 bases; unmatched junction bases: 6.

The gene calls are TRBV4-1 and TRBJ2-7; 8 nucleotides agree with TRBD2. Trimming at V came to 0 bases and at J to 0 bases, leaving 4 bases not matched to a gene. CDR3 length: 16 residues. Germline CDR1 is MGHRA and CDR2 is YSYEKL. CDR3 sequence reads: CASSQETGTSSYEQYF. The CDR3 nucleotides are TGCGCCAGCAGCCAAGAGACCGGGACTAGCTCCTACGAGCAGTACTTC.

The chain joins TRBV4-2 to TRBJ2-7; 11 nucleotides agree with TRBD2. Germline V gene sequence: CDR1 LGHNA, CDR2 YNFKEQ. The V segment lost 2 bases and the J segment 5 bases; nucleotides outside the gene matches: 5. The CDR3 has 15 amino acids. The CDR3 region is CASSQQTSGTDEQYF. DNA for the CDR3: TGTGCCAGCAGCCAACAGACTAGCGGGACCGACGAGCAGTACTTC.

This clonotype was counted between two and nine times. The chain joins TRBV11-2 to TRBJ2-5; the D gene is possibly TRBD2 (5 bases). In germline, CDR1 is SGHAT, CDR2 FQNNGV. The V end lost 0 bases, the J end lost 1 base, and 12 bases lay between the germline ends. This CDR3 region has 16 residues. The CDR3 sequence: CASSLDRRTSQETQYF. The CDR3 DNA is TGTGCCAGCAGCTTAGATCGGAGGACGTCCCAAGAGACCCAGTACTTC.

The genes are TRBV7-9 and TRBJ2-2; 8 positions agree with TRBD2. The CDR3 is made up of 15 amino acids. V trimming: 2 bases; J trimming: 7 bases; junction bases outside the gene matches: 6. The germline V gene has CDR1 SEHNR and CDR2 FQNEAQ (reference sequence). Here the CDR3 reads CASSLKAGVDGELFF. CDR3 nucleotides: TGTGCCAGCAGCTTAAAAGCGGGAGTTGACGGGGAGCTGTTTTTT. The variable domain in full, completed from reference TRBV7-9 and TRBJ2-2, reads DTGVSQNPRHKITKRGQNVTFRCDPISEHNRLYWYRQTLGQGPEFLTYFQNEAQLEKSRLLSDRFSAERPKGSFSTLEIQRTEQGDSAMYLCASSLKAGVDGELFFGEGSRLTVL.

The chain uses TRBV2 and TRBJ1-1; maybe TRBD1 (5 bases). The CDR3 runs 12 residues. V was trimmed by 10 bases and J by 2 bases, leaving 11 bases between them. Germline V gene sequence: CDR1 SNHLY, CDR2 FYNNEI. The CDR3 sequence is CAIFDRNTEAFF. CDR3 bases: TGTGCCATCTTTGACAGAAACACTGAAGCTTTCTTT. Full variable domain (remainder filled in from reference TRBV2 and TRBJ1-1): EPEVTQTPSHQVTQMGQEVILRCVPISNHLYFYWYRQILGQKVEFLVSFYNNEISEKSEIFDDQFSVERPDGSNFTLKIRSTKLEDSAMYFCAIFDRNTEAFFGQGTRLTVV.

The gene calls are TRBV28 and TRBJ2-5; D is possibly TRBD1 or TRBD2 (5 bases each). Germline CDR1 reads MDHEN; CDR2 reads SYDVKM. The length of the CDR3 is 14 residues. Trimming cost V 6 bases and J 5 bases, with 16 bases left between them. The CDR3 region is CASSSGPGGETQYF. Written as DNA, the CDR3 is TGTGCCAGCAGCTCGGGACCTGGGGGTGAGACCCAGTACTTC.

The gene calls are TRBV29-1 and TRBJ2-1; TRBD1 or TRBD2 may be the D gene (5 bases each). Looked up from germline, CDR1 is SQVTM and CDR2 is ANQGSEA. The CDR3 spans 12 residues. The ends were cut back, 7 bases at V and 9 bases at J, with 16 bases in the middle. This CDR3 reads CSALTLGAEQFF. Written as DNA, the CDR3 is TGCAGCGCCCTAACACTAGGGGCTGAGCAGTTCTTC.

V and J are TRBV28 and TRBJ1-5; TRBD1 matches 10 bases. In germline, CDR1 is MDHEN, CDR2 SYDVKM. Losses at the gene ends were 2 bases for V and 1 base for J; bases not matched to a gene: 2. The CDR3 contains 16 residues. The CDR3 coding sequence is TGTGCCAGCAGTTTAGGGACAGGGGCCAGCAATCAGCCCCAGCATTTT. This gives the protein CASSLGTGASNQPQHF.

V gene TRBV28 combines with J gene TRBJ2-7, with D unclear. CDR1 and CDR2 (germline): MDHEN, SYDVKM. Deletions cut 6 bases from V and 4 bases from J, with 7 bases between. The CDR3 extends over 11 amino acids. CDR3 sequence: CASSMLYEQYF. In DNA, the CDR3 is TGTGCCAGCAGCATGTTGTACGAGCAGTACTTC.

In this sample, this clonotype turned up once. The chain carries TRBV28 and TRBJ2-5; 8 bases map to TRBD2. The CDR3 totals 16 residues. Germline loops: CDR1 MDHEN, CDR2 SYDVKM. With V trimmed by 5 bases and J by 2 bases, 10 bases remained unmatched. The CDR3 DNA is TGTGCCAGCAGTGCACGGACTAGCCCTATGCAAGAGACCCAGTACTTC. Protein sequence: CASSARTSPMQETQYF.

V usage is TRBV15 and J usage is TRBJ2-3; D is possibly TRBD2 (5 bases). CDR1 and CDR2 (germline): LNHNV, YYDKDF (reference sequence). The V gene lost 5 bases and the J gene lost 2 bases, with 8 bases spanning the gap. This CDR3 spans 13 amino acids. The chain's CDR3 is CATSGRDTDTQYF. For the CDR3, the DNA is TGTGCCACCAGCGGGAGAGACACAGATACGCAGTATTTT.

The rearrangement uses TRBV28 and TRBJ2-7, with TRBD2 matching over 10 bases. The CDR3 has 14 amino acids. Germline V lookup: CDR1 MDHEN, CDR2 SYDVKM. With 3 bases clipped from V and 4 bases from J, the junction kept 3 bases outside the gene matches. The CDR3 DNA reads TGTGCCAGCAGTTTTGGGACTAGCGCTTACGAGCAGTACTTC. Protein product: CASSFGTSAYEQYF.